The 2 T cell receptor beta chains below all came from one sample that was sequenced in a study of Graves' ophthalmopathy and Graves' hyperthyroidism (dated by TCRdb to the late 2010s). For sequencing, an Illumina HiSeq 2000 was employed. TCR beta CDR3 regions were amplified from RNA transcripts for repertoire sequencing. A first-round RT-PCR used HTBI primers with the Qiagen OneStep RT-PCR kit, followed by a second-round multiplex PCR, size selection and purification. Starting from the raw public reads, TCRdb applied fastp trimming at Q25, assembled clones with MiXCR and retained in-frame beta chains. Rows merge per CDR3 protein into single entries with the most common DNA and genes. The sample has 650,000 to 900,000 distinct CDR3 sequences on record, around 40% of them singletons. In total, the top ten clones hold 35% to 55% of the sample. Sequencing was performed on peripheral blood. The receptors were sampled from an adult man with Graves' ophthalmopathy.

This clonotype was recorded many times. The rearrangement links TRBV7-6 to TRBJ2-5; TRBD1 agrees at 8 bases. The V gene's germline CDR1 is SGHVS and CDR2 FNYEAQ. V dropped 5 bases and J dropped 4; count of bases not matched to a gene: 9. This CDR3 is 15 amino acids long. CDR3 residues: CASSGRGQGLETQYF. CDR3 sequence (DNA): TGTGCCAGCAGCGGCAGGGGGCAGGGATTAGAGACCCAGTACTTC.

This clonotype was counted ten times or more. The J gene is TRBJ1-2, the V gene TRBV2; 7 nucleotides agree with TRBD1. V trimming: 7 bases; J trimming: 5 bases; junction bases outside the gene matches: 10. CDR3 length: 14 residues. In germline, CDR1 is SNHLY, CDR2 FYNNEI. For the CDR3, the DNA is TGTGCCAGCACCGGCGACAGGGCCGGGTATGGCTACACCTTC. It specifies CASTGDRAGYGYTF.